This T cell receptor beta chain appears in the sequencing data of a study of Graves' ophthalmopathy and Graves' hyperthyroidism. Whole-study results and caveats: Most thyroid clonotypes expanded beyond 0.001 frequency were also found in blood.

Beta-chain TCR CDR3 regions were amplified from RNA transcripts. The authors performed first-round RT-PCR with HTBI primers and then a second-round multiplex PCR. TCRdb redid the calling of the multiplex PCR reads with MiXCR, one entry per CDR3 protein. The data hold under 200,000 distinct CDR3 sequences, with approximately 38% observed a single time. V trimming: 4 bases; J trimming: 5 bases; junction bases outside the gene matches: 16. The CDR3 loop spans 17 amino acids. Per germline, CDR1 SGHAT and CDR2 FQDESV (reference sequence). This clonotype showed up many times. The antigen is undetermined. The TCR was taken from a middle-aged woman with Graves' ophthalmopathy. V and J are TRBV11-1 and TRBJ1-1; 7 positions agree with TRBD1. The sequencing sample was made of peripheral blood. CDR3 amino acids: CASSSVRDRWGVTEAFF. The CDR3 DNA sequence: TGTGCCAGCAGCTCCGTCCGGGACAGATGGGGGGTAACTGAAGCTTTCTTT.